The 11 T cell receptor beta chains presented below share a single source sample, sequenced in a study of blood T cell repertoires in COVID-19. The repertoire was sequenced with immunoSEQ multiplex PCR; TCRdb's copy has only in-frame clones and lacks some. Among about 160,000 clones, over 75% were seen once, and the ten largest hold 7%. Sequenced material: PBMCs or T cells enriched from blood (not recorded which). All receptors come from a woman aged 45-60 years who had recovered from COVID-19.

This clone was counted only a few times. The rearrangement uses TRBV6-1 and TRBJ2-7; TRBD1 might be the D (5 bases). The CDR3 contains 15 residues. The ends were cut back, 0 bases at V and 3 bases at J, with 12 bases in the middle. Germline values: CDR1 MNHNS, CDR2 SASEGT. CDR3 nucleotide sequence: TGTGCCAGCAGTGAAGCTTGGCAGGGTAGCTACGAGCAGTACTTC. It encodes CASSEAWQGSYEQYF.

V and J are TRBV4-1 and TRBJ1-1; D is perhaps TRBD1 (5 bases). Trimming stripped 3 bases from V and 1 base from J, with 9 bases between. Germline V gene sequence: CDR1 MGHRA, CDR2 YSYEKL. This CDR3 has 14 amino acids. In DNA form, the CDR3 reads TGCGCCAGCAGCCAGACTCAGGGGAACACTGAAGCTTTCTTT. Protein: CASSQTQGNTEAFF.

This clone was counted a few times. This chain links TRBV19 with TRBJ1-5; D may be TRBD1 (5 bases). The CDR3 consists of 14 residues. The V end lost 1 base, the J end lost 3 bases, and 7 bases lay between the germline ends. Germline V gene data show CDR1 as LNHDA and CDR2 as SQIVND (reference sequence). In DNA form, the CDR3 reads TGTGCCAGTAGTATAGGGGGCCCCAATCAGCCCCAGCATTTT. Its translation is CASSIGGPNQPQHF.

This clone appeared a single time. The DNA of the CDR3 is TGCGCCAGCAGCGGACTAGCGGAAAAAACCTACAATGAGCAGTTCTTC. This encodes CASSGLAEKTYNEQFF. This chain links TRBV10-2 with TRBJ2-1; 10 bases are shared with TRBD2. The CDR3 contains 16 residues. Germline assignment: CDR1 WSHSY and CDR2 SAAADI. Trimming cost V 6 bases and J 2 bases; bases outside gene matches: 7.

This clone was seen just once. The chain joins TRBV5-4 to TRBJ2-3, with 8 bases lining up with TRBD1. The CDR3 spans 16 residues. V shed 0 bases, J shed 4 bases, and the junction held 7 bases outside the gene matches. Per germline, CDR1 SGHNT and CDR2 YYREEE (reference sequence). In DNA, the CDR3 is TGTGCCAGCAGCTTGGGGCAGGGGGCTTTTGCAGATACGCAGTATTTT. Its protein product is CASSLGQGAFADTQYF. The full variable domain, in which reference TRBV5-4 and TRBJ2-3 provide the parts outside the CDR3, is ETGVTQSPTHLIKTRGQQVTLRCSSQSGHNTVSWYQQALGQGPQFIFQYYREEENGRGNFPPRFSGLQFPNYSSELNVNALELDDSALYLCASSLGQGAFADTQYFGPGTRLTVL.

The genes are TRBV24-1 and TRBJ2-3, with D possibly matching TRBD1 (6 bases). Germline V gives CDR1 KGHDR, CDR2 SFDVKD. V shed 8 bases and J shed 0 bases, with 8 bases lying between them. The CDR3 spans 13 residues. CDR3 in DNA: TGTGCCACCAAGGGGGATAGCACAGATACGCAGTATTTT. It yields the protein CATKGDSTDTQYF.

This clone was seen just once. This sequence joins TRBV4-3 and TRBJ2-7; TRBD2 agrees at 8 bases. Trimming took 4 bases from V and 5 from J; bases not matched to a gene: 7. This CDR3 spans 14 amino acids. Germline assignment: CDR1 LGHNA and CDR2 YSLEER. For the CDR3, the DNA is TGCGCCAGCAGCCCCGGAGCGGGAGACCACGAGCAGTACTTC. It encodes CASSPGAGDHEQYF.

The gene calls are TRBV6-6 and TRBJ2-7, with D possibly TRBD1 on 6 matching bases. V dropped 0 bases and J dropped 4 bases, with 7 bases sitting between them. The CDR3 covers 13 residues. Germline assignment: CDR1 MNHNY and CDR2 SVGAGI (reference sequence). Here the CDR3 DNA reads TGTGCCAGCAGTTACTCGGACAGTTACGAGCAGTACTTC. Its protein product is CASSYSDSYEQYF.

The V call is TRBV9, the J call TRBJ2-2; 11 positions agree with TRBD2. With 4 bases clipped from V and 7 bases from J, the junction kept 3 bases outside the gene matches. Germline CDR1 SGDLS, CDR2 YYNGEE. The CDR3 is made up of 14 amino acids. In DNA, the CDR3 is TGTGCCAGCAGCCTCGGACTAGCGGGCGGGGAGCTGTTTTTT. Translation: CASSLGLAGGELFF.

V is TRBV12-5 and J is TRBJ2-1, with 8 nucleotides matching TRBD1. The V gene's germline CDR1 is LGHNT and CDR2 FRNRAP. The CDR3 is 19 amino acids. V shed 0 bases and J 0 bases; nucleotides not matched to a gene: 10. CDR3 bases: TGTGCTAGTGGTTTGGTAGGCAGGGGGCTTGTCGTCTCCTACAATGAGCAGTTCTTC. Residues: CASGLVGRGLVVSYNEQFF.

The chain employs TRBV2 and TRBJ1-3; D not resolved. The CDR3 runs 15 residues. The germline V gene has CDR1 SNHLY and CDR2 FYNNEI. The V end lost 4 bases, the J end lost 2 bases, and 12 bases lay between the germline ends. The CDR3 DNA is TGTGCCAGCAGTGCCGAACTCGGGACTGGAAACACCATATATTTT. Its translation is CASSAELGTGNTIYF.